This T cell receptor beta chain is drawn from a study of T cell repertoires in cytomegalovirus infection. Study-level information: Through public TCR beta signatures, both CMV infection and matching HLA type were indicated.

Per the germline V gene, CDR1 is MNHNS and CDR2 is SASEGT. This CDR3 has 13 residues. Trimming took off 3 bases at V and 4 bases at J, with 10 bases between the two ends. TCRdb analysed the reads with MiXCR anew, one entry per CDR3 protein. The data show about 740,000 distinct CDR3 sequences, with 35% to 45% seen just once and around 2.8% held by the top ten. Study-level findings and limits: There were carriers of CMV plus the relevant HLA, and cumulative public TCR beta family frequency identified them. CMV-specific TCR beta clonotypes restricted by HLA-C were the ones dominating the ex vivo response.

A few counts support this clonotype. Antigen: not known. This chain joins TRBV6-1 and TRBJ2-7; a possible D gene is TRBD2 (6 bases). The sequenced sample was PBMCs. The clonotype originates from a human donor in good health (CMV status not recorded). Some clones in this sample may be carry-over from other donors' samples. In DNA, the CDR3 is TGTGCCAGCAGTGAGAGGGGAGGATACGAGCAGTACTTC. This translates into CASSERGGYEQYF.